Presented here are 10 T cell receptor beta chains from one specimen sequenced in a study of T cells in Graves' hyperthyroidism and ophthalmopathy. RNA transcripts were the template for amplifying TCR beta CDR3 regions. The study used the HTBI primer set for a first-round RT-PCR of the TCR CDR3. TCRdb independently ran MiXCR on the multiplex PCR reads; one entry per CDR3 protein. The sample shows around 350,000 distinct CDR3 sequences, roughly 19% of them seen only once. The sample comprised blood. The receptors derive from a woman aged 18 to 35 with Graves' hyperthyroidism.

V usage is TRBV7-2 and J usage is TRBJ2-5, with D possibly matching TRBD1 (6 bases). This CDR3 contains 13 residues. Germline V CDR1 and CDR2: SGHTA, FQGNSA. The V end was cut by 8 bases, the J end by 5 bases, with 15 bases between. The CDR3 is CASRPTGLETQYF. In DNA, the CDR3 is TGTGCCAGCCGACCGACAGGTCTCGAGACCCAGTACTTC. Drawing the rest from reference TRBV7-2 and TRBJ2-5, the complete variable domain is GAGVSQSPSNKVTEKGKDVELRCDPISGHTALYWYRQSLGQGLEFLIYFQGNSAPDKSGLPSDRFSAERTGGSVSTLTIQRTQQEDSAVYLCASRPTGLETQYFGPGTRLLVL.

A few counts support this clonotype. The chain links TRBV12-3 or TRBV12-4 to TRBJ2-2; 9 nucleotides agree with TRBD2. Losses at the gene ends were 1 base for V and 3 bases for J; bases not matched to a gene: 3. CDR3 size: 16 residues. CDR3 residues: CASSLGRGGDTGELFF. The CDR3 nucleotides read TGTGCCAGCAGTTTAGGGCGGGGGGGCGACACCGGGGAGCTGTTTTTT.

This clonotype occurred a few times. The gene calls are TRBV11-3 and TRBJ2-3; possible D gene TRBD2, 6 bases. Germline V gene sequence: CDR1 SGHNT, CDR2 YENEEA. Between the trimmed V and J ends, which lost 1 base and 1 base, there was a span of 6 bases. The CDR3 totals 14 residues. The CDR3 spells CASSLVAGTDTQYF. The CDR3 DNA reads TGTGCCAGCAGCTTAGTAGCGGGCACAGATACGCAGTATTTT. The full variable domain, rest sourced from reference TRBV11-3 and TRBJ2-3, is EAGVVQSPRYKIIEKKQPVAFWCNPISGHNTLYWYLQNLGQGPELLIRYENEEAVDDSQLPKDRFSAERLKGVDSTLKIQPAELGDSAVYLCASSLVAGTDTQYFGPGTRLTVL.

A note on this clonotype: The germline gene is not matched at one end of the junction; a read error may be the cause. The chain couples TRBV30 to TRBJ1-1; perhaps TRBD1 as D (5 bases). The V gene's germline CDR1 is GTSNPN and CDR2 SVGIG (reference sequence). The CDR3 length is 14 residues. The CDR3 loop is CAWIADIMNTDAFF. The CDR3 nucleotides are TGTGCCTGGATTGCGGACATTATGAACACTGATGCTTTCTTT.

The table lists this clonotype with many counts. The CDR3 is CASSPALGGNTIYF. Here the CDR3 DNA reads TGCGCCAGCAGCCCCGCACTGGGAGGAAACACCATATATTTT. The gene calls are TRBV5-1 and TRBJ1-3; no clear D gene. Germline V lookup: CDR1 SGHRS, CDR2 YFSETQ. V lost 4 bases to trimming and J lost 4 bases, with 12 bases between them. This CDR3 contains 14 residues.

This clonotype was recorded a few times. The rearrangement joins TRBV2 to TRBJ1-5; D remains unclear. The germline gives CDR1 SNHLY, CDR2 FYNNEI. The CDR3 sequence is 13 residues long. Trimming took off 0 bases at V and 6 bases at J, with 6 bases between the two ends. Written as DNA, the CDR3 is TGTGCCAGCAGTGAAGCGGAGAGTCAGCCCCAGCATTTT. Amino acid sequence: CASSEAESQPQHF.

In its sample, this clonotype was seen many times. The chain employs TRBV5-1 and TRBJ1-2; 10 positions match TRBD1. V was pared by 6 bases and J by 7 bases, with 6 bases of the junction left unmatched. The CDR3 covers 13 residues. From germline, CDR1 is SGHRS and CDR2 YFSETQ. Here the CDR3 reads CASTTTGGFGYTF. The CDR3 bases are TGCGCCAGCACTACGACAGGGGGCTTTGGCTACACCTTC.

This clonotype came up a few times. V is TRBV13 and J is TRBJ1-1; 10 nucleotides agree with TRBD1. Germline V gene data show CDR1 as PRHDT and CDR2 as FYEKMQ (reference sequence). The CDR3 sequence is 18 residues long. V shed 5 bases, J shed 3 bases, and the junction held 15 bases outside the gene matches. CDR3 region: CASSPRDRGTLSHTEAFF. The DNA for the CDR3 is TGTGCCAGCAGCCCCCGGGACAGGGGAACTCTGTCTCACACTGAAGCTTTCTTT.

V is TRBV20-1 and J is TRBJ1-2; 7 bases are a match to TRBD1. Germline-derived CDR1 and CDR2 are DFQATT and SNEGSKA (reference sequence). This CDR3 has 13 amino acids. Unmatched junction bases numbered 4, after V lost 0 bases and J lost 6 bases. The CDR3 region is CSAREDRPDGYTF. CDR3 coding DNA: TGCAGTGCTAGAGAGGACAGGCCAGATGGCTACACCTTC.

This clonotype was seen ten or more times. The chain carries TRBV6-5 and TRBJ1-1; D might be TRBD1 (5 bases). The CDR3 extends over 15 amino acids. The germline V gene encodes CDR1 MNHEY and CDR2 SVGAGI. V lost 0 bases, J lost 4 bases, and 12 bases lay in between. In DNA, the CDR3 is TGTGCCAGCAGTTACTCGTATCGGGGGGGCACTGAAGCTTTCTTT. Its protein product is CASSYSYRGGTEAFF.